These 5 T cell receptor beta chains originate from one sample sequenced in a study of blood T cell repertoires in COVID-19. Libraries were prepared by immunoSEQ multiplex PCR; TCRdb keeps only in-frame clonotypes and omits some of them. The sample holds 250,000 to 350,000 clones, around four fifths seen once. The source material was peripheral blood. Receptor source: a woman in her 50s with active or convalescent COVID-19.

This chain joins TRBV6-5 and TRBJ1-2, with D perhaps TRBD1 (6 bases). Between the trimmed V and J ends, which lost 7 bases and 3 bases, there was a span of 15 bases. This CDR3 has 14 amino acids. Germline-derived CDR1 and CDR2 are MNHEY and SVGAGI. This chain's CDR3 is CASTPQGFDYGYTF. In DNA form, the CDR3 reads TGTGCCAGCACTCCCCAGGGGTTTGACTATGGCTACACCTTC.

V gene TRBV28 combines with J gene TRBJ2-7; TRBD2 agrees at 16 bases. This CDR3 is built from 15 residues. Germline values: CDR1 MDHEN, CDR2 SYDVKM. With 6 bases clipped from V and 7 bases from J, the junction kept 6 bases outside the gene matches. CDR3 sequence (DNA): TGTGCCAGCAGGGGGACTAGCGGGAGGGTGAGGGAGCAGTACTTC. As protein: CASRGTSGRVREQYF.

The J gene is TRBJ2-5, the V gene TRBV28, with TRBD2 matching over 7 bases. This CDR3 spans 13 amino acids. V shed 6 bases, J shed 5 bases, and the junction held 6 bases outside the gene matches. Germline V gene lookup returns CDR1 MDHEN and CDR2 SYDVKM. The CDR3 spells CASSQAGPETQYF. The CDR3 bases are TGTGCCAGCAGCCAAGCGGGGCCCGAGACCCAGTACTTC.

This clone was seen many times. V usage is TRBV11-3 and J usage is TRBJ1-1; 8 bases agree with TRBD1. The length of the CDR3 is 13 residues. J gave up 3 bases and V 5 bases, and 2 bases lay outside the gene matches. In germline, CDR1 is SGHNT, CDR2 YENEEA. The CDR3 protein is CASSKDRDTEAFF. In nucleotides, the CDR3 is TGTGCCAGCAGCAAGGACAGGGACACTGAAGCTTTCTTT.

This chain uses TRBV7-2 with TRBJ2-7, with 10 bases matching TRBD2. The ends lost 2 bases at V and 2 bases at J; junction bases unmatched: 9. Germline V gene sequence: CDR1 SGHTA, CDR2 FQGNSA. This CDR3 is built from 17 residues. The DNA for the CDR3 is TGTGCCAGCAGCTTACAATCCGGGACTAGCGTTACCTACGAGCAGTACTTC. It codes for CASSLQSGTSVTYEQYF.